The clone carrying this T cell receptor (beta chain) was seen more than once but under ten times. What it recognizes is unknown. This entry belongs to a study of blood T cells in healthy people across ages. Points from the study as a whole: In these data, TCR beta diversity tracked strongly with naive T cell percentage. Compared with aged donors, long-lived donors showed fewer expanded clones, suggesting selection.

With a J-beta primer mix and a sample-barcoded 5' primer, a second PCR ran about 6 to 11 cycles. TCRdb redid the calling of the 5' RACE reads with MiXCR, one entry per CDR3 protein. The table lists approximately 1.5 million distinct CDR3 sequences, 34% of them singletons. About 10 milliliters of peripheral blood were drawn from each donor into EDTA-treated tubes. The sequencing input was blood. The TCR originated in a woman in her 30s in good health.

The CDR3, as DNA: TGTGCCAGCAGCCCTACCCACCTAACAGATACGCAGTATTTT. It is translated as CASSPTHLTDTQYF. The chain has TRBV9 and TRBJ2-3, with D unclear. The germline gives CDR1 SGDLS, CDR2 YYNGEE. The CDR3 spans 14 residues. The V end was cut by 4 bases, the J end by 3 bases, with 12 bases between.